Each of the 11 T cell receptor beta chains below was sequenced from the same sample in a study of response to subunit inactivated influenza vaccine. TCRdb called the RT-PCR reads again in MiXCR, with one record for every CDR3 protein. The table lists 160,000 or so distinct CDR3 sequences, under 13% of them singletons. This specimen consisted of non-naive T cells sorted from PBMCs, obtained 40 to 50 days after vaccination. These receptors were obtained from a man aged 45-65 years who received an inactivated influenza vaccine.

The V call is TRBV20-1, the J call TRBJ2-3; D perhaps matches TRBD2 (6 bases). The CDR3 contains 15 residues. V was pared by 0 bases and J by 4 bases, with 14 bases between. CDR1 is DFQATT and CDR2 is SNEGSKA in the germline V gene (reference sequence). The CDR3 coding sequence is TGCAGTGCTAGAGATCCGACTAGATCACCAGATACGCAGTATTTT. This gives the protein CSARDPTRSPDTQYF.

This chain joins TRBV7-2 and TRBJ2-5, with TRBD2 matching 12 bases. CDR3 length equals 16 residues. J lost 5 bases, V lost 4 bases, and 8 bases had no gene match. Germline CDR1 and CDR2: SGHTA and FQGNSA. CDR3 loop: CASSSRLAGGRETQYF. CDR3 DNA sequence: TGTGCCAGCAGCTCTAGGCTAGCGGGGGGGCGGGAGACCCAGTACTTC.

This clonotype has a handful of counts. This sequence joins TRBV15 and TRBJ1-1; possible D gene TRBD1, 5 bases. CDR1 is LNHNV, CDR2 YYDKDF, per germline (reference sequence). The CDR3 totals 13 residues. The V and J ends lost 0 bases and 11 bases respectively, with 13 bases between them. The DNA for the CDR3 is TGTGCCACCAGCAGAGATCAGGCAGGGCGGGCTTTCTTT. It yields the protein CATSRDQAGRAFF. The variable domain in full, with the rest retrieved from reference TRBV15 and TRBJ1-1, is DAMVIQNPRYQVTQFGKPVTLSCSQTLNHNVMYWYQQKSSQAPKLLFHYYDKDFNNEADTPDNFQSRRPNTSFCFLDIRSPGLGDTAMYLCATSRDQAGRAFFGQGTRLTVV.

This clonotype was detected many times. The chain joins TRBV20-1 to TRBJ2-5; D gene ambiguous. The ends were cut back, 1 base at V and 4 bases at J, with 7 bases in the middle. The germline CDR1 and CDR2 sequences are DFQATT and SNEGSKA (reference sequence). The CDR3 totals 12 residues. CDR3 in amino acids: CSARVGVETQYF. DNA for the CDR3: TGCAGTGCTAGAGTTGGGGTAGAGACCCAGTACTTC.

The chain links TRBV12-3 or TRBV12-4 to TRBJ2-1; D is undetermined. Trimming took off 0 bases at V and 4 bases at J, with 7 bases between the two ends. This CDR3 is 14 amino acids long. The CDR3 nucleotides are TGTGCCAGCAGTTTAGCTACCGTATACAATGAGCAGTTCTTC. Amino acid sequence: CASSLATVYNEQFF.

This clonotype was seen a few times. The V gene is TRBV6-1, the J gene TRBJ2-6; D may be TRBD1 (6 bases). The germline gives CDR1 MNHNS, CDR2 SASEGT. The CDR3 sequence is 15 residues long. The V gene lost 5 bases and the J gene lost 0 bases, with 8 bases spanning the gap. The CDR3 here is CASSQDSSGANVLTF. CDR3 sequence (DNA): TGTGCCAGCAGTCAGGACAGCTCTGGGGCCAACGTCCTGACTTTC.

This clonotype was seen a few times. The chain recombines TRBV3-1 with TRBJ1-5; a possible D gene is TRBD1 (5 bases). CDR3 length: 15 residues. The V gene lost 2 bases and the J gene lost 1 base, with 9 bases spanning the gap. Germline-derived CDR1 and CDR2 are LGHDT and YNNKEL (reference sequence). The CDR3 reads CASSQQGASNQPQHF. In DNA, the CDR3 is TGTGCCAGCAGCCAACAGGGAGCAAGCAATCAGCCCCAGCATTTT.

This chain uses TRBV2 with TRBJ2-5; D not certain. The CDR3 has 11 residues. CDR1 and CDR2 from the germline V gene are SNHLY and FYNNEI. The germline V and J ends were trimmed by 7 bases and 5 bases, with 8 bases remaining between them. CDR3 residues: CASTTGETQYF. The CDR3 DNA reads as TGTGCCAGCACTACCGGGGAGACCCAGTACTTC.

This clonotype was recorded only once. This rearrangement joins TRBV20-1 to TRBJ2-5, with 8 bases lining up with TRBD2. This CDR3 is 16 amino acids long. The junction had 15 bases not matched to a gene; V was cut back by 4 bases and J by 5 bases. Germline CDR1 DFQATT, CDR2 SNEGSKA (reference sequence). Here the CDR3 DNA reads TGCAGTGCTAATTCAGGACCCGGGACTAGGTCCGAGACCCAGTACTTC. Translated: CSANSGPGTRSETQYF.

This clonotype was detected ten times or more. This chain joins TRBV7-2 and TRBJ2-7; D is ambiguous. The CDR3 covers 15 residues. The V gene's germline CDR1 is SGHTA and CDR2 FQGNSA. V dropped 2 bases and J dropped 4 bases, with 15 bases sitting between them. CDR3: CASSLTLFRNYEQYF. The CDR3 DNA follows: TGTGCCAGCAGCTTAACTCTTTTCAGAAATTACGAGCAGTACTTC.

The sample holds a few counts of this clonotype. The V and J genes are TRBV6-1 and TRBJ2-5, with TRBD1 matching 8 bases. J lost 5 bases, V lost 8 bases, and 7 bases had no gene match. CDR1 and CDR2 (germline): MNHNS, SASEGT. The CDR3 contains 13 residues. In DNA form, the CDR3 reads TGTGCCAGCGTAACAGGGGGGTTGGAGACCCAGTACTTC. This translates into CASVTGGLETQYF.